The present T cell receptor (beta chain) was sequenced within a study of blood T cell repertoires in COVID-19. Study-level background: From the United States, Italy and Spain came samples of acute and convalescent COVID-19.

Everyone who took part was 18 to 89 years old, and they came from about two dozen US areas. Membership in each cohort depended on participant-reported clinical history. Donors of Cohort 3 who recovered were those that had two negative PCRs, clearance, or symptom resolution. CDR1 KGHDR and CDR2 SFDVKD come from the germline V gene. The CDR3 loop spans 15 amino acids. Trimming at V came to 3 bases and at J to 11 bases, leaving 8 bases not matched to a gene. The data were produced by immunoSEQ multiplex PCR, yet TCRdb's version contains in-frame clones alone and is incomplete. The sample includes roughly 340,000 clones, roughly nine tenths of them seen just once.

The sample taken for sequencing was PBMCs or T cells enriched from blood (not recorded which). The chain has TRBV24-1 and TRBJ1-4, with 10 bases fitting TRBD1. The TCR comes from a man aged 18 to 30 who had recovered from COVID-19. The chain's CDR3 is CATSDVRTGGGKLFF. The DNA of the CDR3 is TGTGCCACCAGTGATGTGCGGACAGGGGGAGGTAAACTGTTTTTT.